This TCR beta chain was recorded in a study of T cells in Graves' hyperthyroidism and ophthalmopathy. The TCR beta CDR3 regions underwent amplification using RNA transcripts as the source. In the first-round RT-PCR of the TCR CDR3, the HTBI primer set was used. TCRdb used MiXCR to reprocess the multiplex PCR reads, holding one entry per CDR3 protein. Among around 660,000 distinct CDR3 sequences listed, 45% were seen once. The germline V gene has CDR1 SNHLY and CDR2 FYNNEI. This CDR3 is 14 amino acids long. Turning to this clonotype: One base away lies a much larger clone, so this may be a sequencing read error.

The clonotype originates from an adult man with Graves' disease, either hyperthyroidism or ophthalmopathy (not recorded which). The chain employs TRBV2 and TRBJ1-5, with a weak D call TRBD1 (6 bases). Sequenced sample: peripheral blood or thyroid tissue (not recorded which). This CDR3 is CAGSSGVSNQPQHF. The CDR3 nucleotides are TGTGCCGGCAGCTCAGGGGTTAGCAATCAGCCCCAGCATTTT.